These T cell receptor beta chains were read from a single sample in a study of tumor and adjacent non-tumor tissue in lung cancer. TCRdb fed the multiplex PCR reads into MiXCR, producing one record per CDR3 protein. Here the sample spans 120,000 to 150,000 distinct CDR3 sequences, approximately 64% being singletons. The sample was lung tumor tissue. Receptors were obtained from a man between 60 and 75 years old with small cell lung cancer. Both conserved end residues are part of each CDR3.

v_call: TRBV5-1
j_call: TRBJ2-1
cdr3_length: 13
cdr3_aa: CASSQKRSGEQFF

v_call: TRBV11-2
j_call: TRBJ1-1
cdr3_length: 11
cdr3_aa: CACSFCTEAFF

v_call: TRBV29-1
j_call: TRBJ1-2
cdr3_length: 17
cdr3_aa: CSVEMRDPTSFSYGYTF

v_call: TRBV5-1
j_call: TRBJ2-1
cdr3_length: 17
cdr3_aa: CASSAGLAGFRPNEQFF

v_call: TRBV24-1
j_call: TRBJ2-2
cdr3_length: 16
cdr3_aa: CATSDQWTGITGELFF

v_call: TRBV11-2
j_call: TRBJ2-3
cdr3_length: 15
cdr3_aa: CASNFNIGGTDTQYF

v_call: TRBV20-1
j_call: TRBJ1-2
cdr3_length: 16
cdr3_aa: CSASPGQGSANYGYTF

v_call: TRBV5-4
j_call: TRBJ2-1
cdr3_length: 16
cdr3_aa: CASSKTSGGRGGEQFF

v_call: TRBV29-1
j_call: TRBJ2-1
cdr3_length: 10
cdr3_aa: CNTGGNEQFF

v_call: TRBV6-1
j_call: TRBJ1-4
cdr3_length: 17
cdr3_aa: CASSESGAGTGSEKLFF

v_call: TRBV29-1
j_call: TRBJ1-5
cdr3_length: 13
cdr3_aa: CSVGDWANQFQHF

v_call: TRBV20-1
j_call: TRBJ2-1
cdr3_length: 15
cdr3_aa: CSVRDPGGFYNEQFF

v_call: TRBV20-1
j_call: TRBJ2-5
cdr3_length: 13
cdr3_aa: CSARVGAKETQYF

v_call: TRBV28
j_call: TRBJ2-2
cdr3_length: 11
cdr3_aa: CVSSFLRELFF

v_call: TRBV28
j_call: TRBJ2-7
cdr3_length: 13
cdr3_aa: CASSRQGAYEQYF

v_call: TRBV11-2
j_call: TRBJ2-1
cdr3_length: 15
cdr3_aa: CASGHGLAGNNEQFF

v_call: TRBV11-3
j_call: TRBJ2-3
cdr3_length: 14
cdr3_aa: CASSLAGGDVTQYF

v_call: TRBV20-1
j_call: TRBJ2-3
cdr3_length: 14
cdr3_aa: CSAGGPGWTDTQYF

v_call: TRBV30
j_call: TRBJ1-5
cdr3_length: 13
cdr3_aa: CAWSVAGEQDQHF

v_call: TRBV11-3
j_call: TRBJ2-4
cdr3_length: 12
cdr3_aa: CDSNLEGHIRYF

v_call: TRBV20-1
j_call: TRBJ2-1
cdr3_length: 14
cdr3_aa: CSAKGLVGYNEHFF

v_call: TRBV29-1
j_call: TRBJ2-3
cdr3_length: 12
cdr3_aa: CIITSSTDTQYF

v_call: TRBV12-3/TRBV12-4
j_call: TRBJ1-1
cdr3_length: 13
cdr3_aa: CTCSLRGNTEAFF

v_call: TRBV6-1
j_call: TRBJ1-1
cdr3_length: 14
cdr3_aa: CASSWDRGGTEAFF

v_call: TRBV30
j_call: TRBJ1-6
cdr3_length: 16
cdr3_aa: CAWTTVGTGANSPLHF

v_call: TRBV7-3
j_call: TRBJ2-3
cdr3_length: 16
cdr3_aa: CASSLTDPRNTDTQYF

v_call: TRBV10-3
j_call: TRBJ1-4
cdr3_length: 12
cdr3_aa: CATQGGVEILFF

v_call: TRBV28
j_call: TRBJ1-2
cdr3_length: 13
cdr3_aa: CASSLVQVQGYTF

v_call: TRBV6-4
j_call: TRBJ2-1
cdr3_length: 14
cdr3_aa: CASSEGQENNEQFF

v_call: TRBV7-9
j_call: TRBJ2-1
cdr3_length: 15
cdr3_aa: CASSSAPGLGLEQFF

v_call: TRBV4-1
j_call: TRBJ2-2
cdr3_length: 15
cdr3_aa: CASSQEGPPTRELFF

v_call: TRBV6-1
j_call: TRBJ2-1
cdr3_length: 15
cdr3_aa: CASSEMTGGGDEQFF

v_call: TRBV11-2
j_call: TRBJ1-2
cdr3_length: 13
cdr3_aa: CASSPDRGGGYIF

v_call: TRBV29-1
j_call: TRBJ2-5
cdr3_length: 14
cdr3_aa: CSVGPPRGGETQYF

v_call: TRBV12-3/TRBV12-4
j_call: TRBJ2-1
cdr3_length: 17
cdr3_aa: CASSSRGEVGRMREQFF

v_call: TRBV4-1
j_call: TRBJ1-6
cdr3_length: 13
cdr3_aa: CASSQGPRTTLHF

v_call: TRBV28
j_call: TRBJ2-2
cdr3_length: 15
cdr3_aa: CASGNSGINTGELFF

v_call: TRBV28
j_call: TRBJ2-7
cdr3_length: 17
cdr3_aa: CASSLYRVGWTSYEQYF

v_call: TRBV4-2
j_call: TRBJ2-7
cdr3_length: 15
cdr3_aa: CASSQDERSSHEQYF

v_call: TRBV5-4
j_call: TRBJ2-5
cdr3_length: 15
cdr3_aa: CTSSPRRDGQETQYF

v_call: TRBV6-1
j_call: TRBJ1-5
cdr3_length: 14
cdr3_aa: CASSEQRRERPHHF

v_call: TRBV6-5
j_call: TRBJ2-3
cdr3_length: 14
cdr3_aa: CASNSLGAGDTQYF

v_call: TRBV11-3
j_call: TRBJ2-5
cdr3_length: 17
cdr3_aa: CASSCGLAGVGPETQYF

v_call: TRBV12-3/TRBV12-4
j_call: TRBJ2-2
cdr3_length: 13
cdr3_aa: CASGAWNTREPFF

v_call: TRBV28
j_call: TRBJ2-1
cdr3_length: 14
cdr3_aa: CASTDQSSYNEQFF

v_call: TRBV10-2
j_call: TRBJ2-3
cdr3_length: 15
cdr3_aa: CASSGTGGGADTQYF

v_call: TRBV6-5
j_call: TRBJ1-1
cdr3_length: 15
cdr3_aa: CASAGTGTSNTEAFF

v_call: TRBV6-5
j_call: TRBJ1-3
cdr3_length: 15
cdr3_aa: CDSTSTGPSGNTIYF

v_call: TRBV7-9
j_call: TRBJ2-2
cdr3_length: 15
cdr3_aa: CASSSTGVNTGELFF

v_call: TRBV24-1
j_call: TRBJ1-5
cdr3_length: 16
cdr3_aa: CVTSGEGEGSNQPQHF

v_call: TRBV12-3/TRBV12-4
j_call: TRBJ1-2
cdr3_length: 13
cdr3_aa: CANSSGLGYGYTF

v_call: TRBV20-1
j_call: TRBJ1-1
cdr3_length: 17
cdr3_aa: CSASDHVGVQVSTEASF

v_call: TRBV25-1
j_call: TRBJ1-4
cdr3_length: 16
cdr3_aa: CASSEPPGRGEEKLFF

v_call: TRBV4-2
j_call: TRBJ2-1
cdr3_length: 16
cdr3_aa: CASSQELARDYNEQFF

v_call: TRBV4-1
j_call: TRBJ1-2
cdr3_length: 17
cdr3_aa: CANSHEVKQGAHYGYTF